This TCR beta chain was obtained from a study of OX40 agonist ivuxolimab in advanced cancers. Method: immunoSEQ multiplex PCR; TCRdb's copy keeps in-frame clones and lacks some. The sample includes approximately 70,000 clones, 75% to 90% of them seen just once. V shed 1 base and J shed 2 bases, with 12 bases lying between them. This CDR3 is built from 15 residues. Germline V gene sequence: CDR1 SEHNR, CDR2 FQNEAQ (reference sequence). This clone was seen only a few times. Autoimmune disease history or systemic immunosuppression led to patient exclusion. J is TRBJ2-7 and V is TRBV7-9; D possibly corresponds to TRBD2 (6 bases). The sequence was obtained from an adult with an advanced solid tumor such as melanoma, head and neck, liver or kidney cancer. Sequenced material: CD4+ or CD8+ T cells sorted from blood, taken in a trial of the OX40 agonist ivuxolimab. The CDR3 here is CASSLGGSGTYEQYF. CDR3 DNA sequence: TGTGCCAGCAGCTTAGGAGGTAGCGGCACCTACGAGCAGTACTTC. Based on the CDR3 plus reference TRBV7-9 and TRBJ2-7, the full variable domain is DTGVSQNPRHKITKRGQNVTFRCDPISEHNRLYWYRQTLGQGPEFLTYFQNEAQLEKSRLLSDRFSAERPKGSFSTLEIQRTEQGDSAMYLCASSLGGSGTYEQYFGPGTRLTVT.